The rows below give T cell receptor beta chains drawn from one sample of a study of OX40 agonist ivuxolimab in advanced cancers. This table comes from immunoSEQ multiplex PCR, and its TCRdb copy is limited to in-frame clones, with some not included. The table shows about 65,000 clones, with 87% occurring only once. The sequences come from CD4+ or CD8+ T cells sorted from blood, collected in a trial of the OX40 agonist ivuxolimab. The source is an adult with an advanced solid tumor such as melanoma, head and neck, liver or kidney cancer. The CDR3 runs from the conserved cysteine through the conserved F or W. The order of the fields is J gene, V gene, D gene, CDR3 DNA, CDR3 protein. D genes are given only for firm matches.

TRBJ1-6,TRBV5-1,.,TGCGCCAGCAGCCCCGGGGGAGGGGACTATAATTCACCCCTCCACTTT,CASSPGGGDYNSPLHF
TRBJ2-1,TRBV25-1,.,TGTGCCAGCAGTACCTTCAGCGATGCGAATGAGCAGTTCTTC,CASSTFSDANEQFF
TRBJ2-7,TRBV7-3,.,TGTGCCAGCAGCTTACCGCAAGGGGCGTACACCTACGAGCAGTACTTC,CASSLPQGAYTYEQYF
TRBJ1-4,TRBV29-1,.,TGCAGCGTCGCCCGCCGGGACACAACTAATGAAAAACTGTTTTTT,CSVARRDTTNEKLFF
TRBJ1-3,TRBV14,TRBD1,TGTGCCAGCAGCCCGACTCGGACAGGACCCTCTGGAAACACCATATATTTT,CASSPTRTGPSGNTIYF
TRBJ1-2,TRBV5-4,.,TGTGCCAGCACCCTATGGGGGACTCGGGGCTACACCTTC,CASTLWGTRGYTF
TRBJ2-7,TRBV30,TRBD1,TGTGCCTGGAAGGGACAGACGACATCCTACGAGCAGTACTTC,CAWKGQTTSYEQYF
TRBJ1-5,TRBV5-5,.,TGTGCCAGCAGCTTGGGTTCAGCTCTAAATCAGCCCCAGCATTTT,CASSLGSALNQPQHF
TRBJ2-7,TRBV4-1,.,TGCGCCAGCAGCCTTCCGAGGAGAACTCCTACCCCCATCTACGAGCAGTACTTC,CASSLPRRTPTPIYEQYF
TRBJ1-6,TRBV19,.,TGTGCCAGTACCGCTAGAGGGGCCAAGGGAGATAATTCACCCCTCCACTTT,CASTARGAKGDNSPLHF
TRBJ1-2,TRBV5-1,.,TGCGCCAGCAGCTTTAACAAGGAATATGGCTACACCTTC,CASSFNKEYGYTF
TRBJ1-4,TRBV4-3,.,TGCGCCAGCAGCCAAGATCGGGGGGGTTTTGAAAAACTGTTTTTT,CASSQDRGGFEKLFF
TRBJ1-3,TRBV5-4,.,TGTGCCAGCAGCCGTGCCGGGACTGAAACTGGAAACACCATATATTTT,CASSRAGTETGNTIYF
TRBJ1-2,TRBV27,TRBD1,TGTGCCAGCAGTGTCACCGGGACAGTCGGCTACACCTTC,CASSVTGTVGYTF
TRBJ2-1,TRBV10-2,.,TGCGCCAGCAGTAAGCTCGCAGGGACCCCATATGAGCAGTTCTTC,CASSKLAGTPYEQFF
TRBJ2-7,TRBV7-2,.,TGTGCCAGCAACCCCCGGGGAGGGGGGGATCTCGAGCAGTACTTC,CASNPRGGGDLEQYF
TRBJ2-2,TRBV5-7,TRBD1,TGTGCCAGCAGCCCGGGACAGGGCCCGAACACCGGGGAGCTGTTTTTT,CASSPGQGPNTGELFF
TRBJ1-3,TRBV11-2,TRBD1,TGTGCCAGCAGCGCGGGAGGACAGGGGGAATCCTTTGGAAACACCATATATTTT,CASSAGGQGESFGNTIYF
TRBJ1-6,TRBV18,.,TGTGCCAGCTCACCACCTGGGGCGGCGAATTCACCCCTCCACTTT,CASSPPGAANSPLHF
TRBJ2-5,TRBV6-5,.,TGTGCCAGCAGTTCCGGTCGGACTATCCAAGAGACCCAGTACTTC,CASSSGRTIQETQYF
TRBJ1-5,TRBV7-9,.,TGTGCCAGCAGCTTGGATCCGTTACCCAATCAGCCCCAGCATTTT,CASSLDPLPNQPQHF
TRBJ1-1,TRBV7-8,.,TGTGCCAGCAGCTTAGTAAGACAGGAAGCTTTCTTT,CASSLVRQEAFF
TRBJ2-2,TRBV27,.,TGTGCCAGCACCGCGAGGGGGGTAGGGACCGGGGAGCTGTTTTTT,CASTARGVGTGELFF
TRBJ2-7,TRBV10-2,TRBD1,TGCGCCAGCAGTGAGTCAGGACAGGGAGCCTACGAGCAGTACTTC,CASSESGQGAYEQYF
TRBJ2-1,TRBV7-2,TRBD2,TGTGCCAGCAGCTTTTATAGCGGGGGCCGTAATGAGCAGTTCTTC,CASSFYSGGRNEQFF
TRBJ2-7,TRBV9,.,TGTGCCAGCAGCGTAGGCTTCCAGGGAAAAGCGAACGAGCAGTACTTC,CASSVGFQGKANEQYF